This is a list of T cell receptor beta chains from one sample in a study of blood T cells in healthy people across ages. In TCRdb, the 5' RACE reads were re-called with MiXCR into one record per CDR3 protein. In the table there are about 1.6 million distinct CDR3 sequences, roughly 32% of which are singletons. Sequenced: blood. These receptors came from a young woman in good health. CDR3s include the opening cysteine and the closing phenylalanine or tryptophan. The order of the fields is clone size, J gene, D gene, V gene, CDR3 DNA, CDR3 protein. The D gene is left open where the match is weak. Size is omitted from some rows. Given values are once, few, many or a class for expanded clones.

clone_size: many; j_call: TRBJ1-2; d_call: .; v_call: TRBV4-2; cdr3_nt: TGTGCCAGCAGCCAAGATGGAACGGATGCTAACTATGGCTACACCTTC; cdr3_aa: CASSQDGTDANYGYTF
clone_size: .; j_call: TRBJ2-3; d_call: TRBD2; v_call: TRBV6-1; cdr3_nt: TGTGCCAGCAGTGAAGAAGCCCTAGCGGAGACAGATACGCAGTATTTT; cdr3_aa: CASSEEALAETDTQYF
clone_size: .; j_call: TRBJ2-3; d_call: TRBD2; v_call: TRBV7-3; cdr3_nt: TGTGCCAGCGGCCTATTCGCGACTAGCGGGAGCACAGATACGCAGTATTTT; cdr3_aa: CASGLFATSGSTDTQYF
clone_size: .; j_call: TRBJ2-5; d_call: .; v_call: TRBV7-6; cdr3_nt: TGTGCCAGCAGTCCCCGACAGGTCGGGTCCCAAGAGACCCAGTACTTC; cdr3_aa: CASSPRQVGSQETQYF
clone_size: few; j_call: TRBJ2-7; d_call: .; v_call: TRBV6-1; cdr3_nt: TGTGCCAGCTCCCCCTCCGGGGCTGATACCTACGAGCAGTACTTC; cdr3_aa: CASSPSGADTYEQYF
clone_size: .; j_call: TRBJ1-1; d_call: TRBD1; v_call: TRBV6-4; cdr3_nt: TGTGCCAGCAGTGAGACAGGGGTGGGCACTGAAGCTTTCTTT; cdr3_aa: CASSETGVGTEAFF
clone_size: few; j_call: TRBJ1-4; d_call: .; v_call: TRBV3-1; cdr3_nt: TGTGCCAGCAGCCGACGGAATGAAAAACTGTTTTTT; cdr3_aa: CASSRRNEKLFF
clone_size: few; j_call: TRBJ2-7; d_call: .; v_call: TRBV29-1; cdr3_nt: TGCAGCGTTGAAAGCGCAGGGACGGCCGGCCTATACGAGCAGTACTTC; cdr3_aa: CSVESAGTAGLYEQYF
clone_size: .; j_call: TRBJ1-5; d_call: TRBD1; v_call: TRBV7-8; cdr3_nt: TGTGCCAGCAGCCCGCAGGGGGCAACTCAGCCCCAGCATTTT; cdr3_aa: CASSPQGATQPQHF
clone_size: .; j_call: TRBJ2-7; d_call: .; v_call: TRBV6-6; cdr3_nt: TGTGCCAGCAGTTACTCAGAGCAGGACTACTTATCCTACGAGCAGTACTTC; cdr3_aa: CASSYSEQDYLSYEQYF